This entry is about one T cell receptor beta chain. Its matching antigen is unknown. This sample is part of a study of T cell responses to AZD1222 COVID-19 vaccine. Points from the study as a whole: Nearly half of spike-specific TCRs reportedly target variant regions that are unmutated in the B.1.351 and B.1.1.7 variants. CD4 TCRs linked to vaccination spanned spike, dominating at 160-218 and 743-854.

Profiling relied on immunoSEQ multiplex PCR, and the TCRdb table lists in-frame clones only, not all of them. The sample shows some 120,000 clones, 80% to 90% of them seen only once. CDR1 SGHNT and CDR2 YYREEE come from the germline V gene (reference sequence). The CDR3 has 15 residues. Losses at the gene ends were 9 bases for V and 4 bases for J; bases not matched to a gene: 11. V is TRBV5-4 and J is TRBJ2-7, with TRBD2 matching over 12 bases. Sequencing was performed on peripheral blood, taken on day 0 of AZD1222 vaccination. The TCR originated in an adult in good health. The CDR3 coding sequence is TGTGCCAACACCCCCTCGACTAGCGGGAGATACGAGCAGTACTTC. Translating it yields CANTPSTSGRYEQYF.